The entry below describes one T cell receptor beta chain. Profiled with immunoSEQ multiplex PCR; TCRdb holds only in-frame clones, not every one. The sample includes around 39,000 clones, around four fifths of them seen just once. Germline V gene lookup returns CDR1 SGHAT and CDR2 FQNNGV. Trimming left V 5 bases short and J 4 bases short, with 11 bases between. The CDR3 has 13 amino acids. Indicated treatment: randomized to nivolumab then ipilimumab (arm A) or the reverse (arm B). No patient had prior DNA-damaging chemotherapy. This record comes from a study of sequential checkpoint blockade in melanoma.

This receptor was obtained from a human donor with melanoma. Sequencing was performed on CD8+ T cells sorted from blood (inferred from file names), taken from a patient given nivolumab and ipilimumab in sequence. The chain is built from TRBV11-2 and TRBJ1-1; D unclear. The DNA for the CDR3 is TGTGCCAGCAGCAGAGGAGGCGGCACTGAAGCTTTCTTT. This codes for CASSRGGGTEAFF. The full variable domain, completed using reference TRBV11-2 and TRBJ1-1, is EAGVAQSPRYKIIEKRQSVAFWCNPISGHATLYWYQQILGQGPKLLIQFQNNGVVDDSQLPKDRFSAERLKGVDSTLKIQPAKLEDSAVYLCASSRGGGTEAFFGQGTRLTVV.